The 31 T cell receptor beta chains below all came from one sample that was sequenced in a study of T cell changes during pregnancy in multiple sclerosis. TCRdb's table, derived via immunoSEQ multiplex PCR, lists solely in-frame clones and lacks some. The profile shows around 23,000 clones, approximately 92% of them singletons. The sequencing used CD8+ T cells from peripheral blood mononuclear cells, collected in the third trimester of pregnancy. The receptors here all came from a female donor with multiple sclerosis, enrolled in a pregnancy study.

The rearrangement links TRBV9 to TRBJ1-1, with 12 bases that match TRBD1. CDR3 length: 13 residues. CDR1 is SGDLS, CDR2 YYNGEE, per germline. Germline trimming cut 6 bases from V and 10 bases from J; bases unmatched to any gene: 7. CDR3 nucleotide sequence: TGTGCCAGCAACACCGGGACAGGGGGCCCAGCTTTCTTT. It translates to CASNTGTGGPAFF.

This rearrangement joins TRBV5-4 to TRBJ1-1, with 9 bases fitting TRBD1. The CDR3 runs to 15 residues. The V gene end was trimmed by 5 bases and the J gene end by 5 bases; junction bases not matched to a gene: 10. Germline loops: CDR1 SGHNT, CDR2 YYREEE (reference sequence). CDR3: CASSTGTGLATEAFF. The CDR3 DNA sequence: TGTGCCAGCAGTACCGGGACAGGGTTGGCGACTGAAGCTTTCTTT.

The CDR3 nucleotides read TGTGCCAGCAGTCACAGGCGGGAGACCCAGTACTTC. Encoded protein: CASSHRRETQYF. The V gene is TRBV6-5, the J gene TRBJ2-5; a possible D gene is TRBD1 (5 bases). Germline CDR1 and CDR2: MNHEY and SVGAGI. The CDR3 is made up of 12 amino acids. V lost 5 bases, J lost 5 bases, and 9 bases lay in between.

This chain links TRBV27 with TRBJ2-3, with D perhaps matching TRBD1 (6 bases). V lost 3 bases and J lost 5, with 12 bases in between. Per germline, CDR1 MNHEY and CDR2 SMNVEV (reference sequence). The CDR3 is made up of 14 amino acids. CDR3 in amino acids: CASSLAQGGDTQYF. The DNA for the CDR3 is TGTGCCAGCAGTTTGGCACAGGGCGGAGATACGCAGTATTTT.

This clone was seen a handful of times. CDR3 sequence (DNA): TGTGCCATCAGTGTGGGCCCAAAAGGGGACTACGAGCAGTACTTC. Its translation: CAISVGPKGDYEQYF. The gene calls are TRBV10-3 and TRBJ2-7; tentatively, D is TRBD1 (5 bases). The CDR3 is 15 amino acids. Trimming took off 4 bases at V and 3 bases at J, with 16 bases between the two ends. The germline V gene has CDR1 ENHRY and CDR2 SYGVKD.

This clone was recorded a few times. The rearrangement uses TRBV6-4 and TRBJ2-1, with D perhaps TRBD1 (5 bases). The CDR3 is made up of 13 amino acids. Deletions cut 0 bases from V and 5 bases from J, with 5 bases between. Germline V lookup: CDR1 MRHNA, CDR2 SNTAGT. DNA of the CDR3: TGTGCCAGCAGTGACTCGGACAACAATGAGCAGTTCTTC. Its protein is CASSDSDNNEQFF.

This chain links TRBV27 with TRBJ2-3; perhaps TRBD2 as D (7 bases). CDR1 and CDR2 (germline): MNHEY, SMNVEV (reference sequence). V gave up 4 bases and J gave up 0 bases, with 11 bases separating them. The CDR3 spans 15 residues. CDR3 loop: CASSWAGASTDTQYF. Here the CDR3 DNA reads TGTGCCAGCAGTTGGGCGGGGGCTAGCACAGATACGCAGTATTTT.

This chain connects TRBV28 to TRBJ2-7; perhaps TRBD2 as D (5 bases). V was trimmed by 2 bases and J by 3 bases, leaving 14 bases between them. Germline V lookup: CDR1 MDHEN, CDR2 SYDVKM. CDR3 length: 15 residues. The DNA of the CDR3 is TGTGCCAGCAGTTTACGGGCCGCGGCGGGCTACGAGCAGTACTTC. It yields the protein CASSLRAAAGYEQYF.

The chain carries TRBV15 and TRBJ2-3; D may be TRBD2 (6 bases). The germline V gene encodes CDR1 LNHNV and CDR2 YYDKDF (reference sequence). Trimming pared 0 bases from V and 3 bases from J, leaving 7 bases between. CDR3 length: 14 amino acids. CDR3 nucleotides: TGTGCCACCAGCAGAGATCGGGGGACAGATACGCAGTATTTT. It is translated as CATSRDRGTDTQYF.

This chain links TRBV28 with TRBJ1-2; TRBD1 agrees at 7 bases. The CDR3 consists of 14 residues. Germline V gene lookup returns CDR1 MDHEN and CDR2 SYDVKM. Unmatched junction bases numbered 5, after V lost 2 bases and J lost 5 bases. The CDR3 spells CASSLAGTDYGYTF. In DNA, the CDR3 is TGTGCCAGCAGTTTAGCCGGGACAGATTATGGCTACACCTTC.

V usage is TRBV27 and J usage is TRBJ1-1, with D possibly being TRBD1 (5 bases). CDR1 is MNHEY, CDR2 SMNVEV, per germline (reference sequence). This CDR3 comprises 14 residues. V was cut by 5 bases and J by 6 bases, with 16 bases left in between. The CDR3 DNA reads as TGTGCCAGCAGTGTGGGGTTGGGGGAGGCTGAAGCTTTCTTT. Translation: CASSVGLGEAEAFF.

The V gene is TRBV6-5, the J gene TRBJ1-5; D perhaps matches TRBD1 (6 bases). CDR3 length equals 14 residues. Between the trimmed V and J ends, which lost 5 bases and 3 bases, there was a span of 11 bases. In germline, CDR1 is MNHEY, CDR2 SVGAGI. The CDR3 here is CASSPRDNNQPQHF. In nucleotides, the CDR3 is TGTGCCAGCAGTCCCCGGGACAACAATCAGCCCCAGCATTTT.

The chain recombines TRBV11-2 with TRBJ2-1, with 14 bases fitting TRBD2. With V trimmed by 3 bases and J by 8 bases, 3 bases remained unmatched. CDR1 SGHAT and CDR2 FQNNGV come from the germline V gene. This CDR3 contains 15 residues. Written as DNA, the CDR3 is TGTGCCAGCAGCTTGGGACTAGCGGGGGTGTATGAGCAGTTCTTC. It encodes CASSLGLAGVYEQFF.

Remarks on this clone: Distinct nucleotide sequences in the sample also encode this CDR3. J is TRBJ1-5 and V is TRBV2, with a tentative D call TRBD1 (5 bases). Germline assignment: CDR1 SNHLY and CDR2 FYNNEI. This CDR3 has 13 amino acids. Trimming took off 3 bases at V and 4 bases at J, with 7 bases between the two ends. CDR3 nucleotide sequence: TGTGCCAGCAGTGACAGGGATAATCAGCCCCAGCATTTT. Translated: CASSDRDNQPQHF.

V is TRBV5-5 and J is TRBJ2-1; tentative D call: TRBD2 (5 bases). Trimming left V 4 bases short and J 0 bases short, with 11 bases between. The length of the CDR3 is 15 residues. Germline lookup yields CDR1 SGHKS and CDR2 YYEKEE (reference sequence). The CDR3 loop is CASSAARGSYNEQFF. CDR3 in DNA: TGTGCCAGCAGCGCCGCCCGGGGCTCCTACAATGAGCAGTTCTTC.

The V and J genes are TRBV7-2 and TRBJ2-7, with D possibly matching TRBD2 (7 bases). CDR1 and CDR2 (germline): SGHTA, FQGNSA. The CDR3 covers 15 residues. V was trimmed by 0 bases and J by 3 bases, leaving 12 bases between them. In nucleotides, the CDR3 is TGTGCCAGCAGCTTAGCGGACGGGGGGCTCTACGAGCAGTACTTC. Amino acids: CASSLADGGLYEQYF.

This sequence joins TRBV28 and TRBJ2-7; D possibly corresponds to TRBD1 (6 bases). Germline lookup yields CDR1 MDHEN and CDR2 SYDVKM. There are 18 residues in the CDR3. Trimming took 1 base from V and 0 from J, leaving 19 bases between them. The CDR3 DNA sequence: TGTGCCAGCAGTTTATTTCAGGGGCGCTTGGATCGCTCCTACGAGCAGTACTTC. Its translation is CASSLFQGRLDRSYEQYF.

The V and J genes are TRBV7-9 and TRBJ2-7; no definite D call. Germline V gives CDR1 SEHNR, CDR2 FQNEAQ (reference sequence). V was pared by 5 bases and J by 5 bases, with 16 bases between. This CDR3 has 14 amino acids. The DNA of the CDR3 is TGTGCCAGCAGCCATCCCATCTTGGGCCACGAGCAGTACTTC. It yields the protein CASSHPILGHEQYF. Together with reference TRBV7-9 and TRBJ2-7, the CDR3 gives the full variable domain: DTGVSQNPRHKITKRGQNVTFRCDPISEHNRLYWYRQTLGQGPEFLTYFQNEAQLEKSRLLSDRFSAERPKGSFSTLEIQRTEQGDSAMYLCASSHPILGHEQYFGPGTRLTVT.

This chain joins TRBV5-1 and TRBJ1-1, with D perhaps matching TRBD1 (5 bases). Germline V gene lookup returns CDR1 SGHRS and CDR2 YFSETQ. The V end was cut by 0 bases, the J end by 5 bases, with 14 bases between. The CDR3 is 15 residues long. Here the CDR3 DNA reads TGCGCCAGCAGCTTGGGGGGCAGGGAGGGTACTGAAGCTTTCTTT. This translates into CASSLGGREGTEAFF.

V usage is TRBV9 and J usage is TRBJ1-1, with D perhaps matching TRBD1 (5 bases). V was clipped by 0 bases and J by 4 bases, with 10 bases between them. Germline lookup yields CDR1 SGDLS and CDR2 YYNGEE. This CDR3 comprises 14 residues. The CDR3, as DNA: TGTGCCAGCAGCGTAGGAGTGGGACTCACTGAAGCTTTCTTT. It yields the protein CASSVGVGLTEAFF. Looking up the rest from reference TRBV9 and TRBJ1-1 gives the full variable domain: DSGVTQTPKHLITATGQRVTLRCSPRSGDLSVYWYQQSLDQGLQFLIQYYNGEERAKGNILERFSAQQFPDLHSELNLSSLELGDSALYFCASSVGVGLTEAFFGQGTRLTVV.

The CDR3 DNA reads TGTGCCAGCAGACCCGGACAGGGACTGAACACTGAAGCTTTCTTT. Its translation is CASRPGQGLNTEAFF. The V call is TRBV6-6, the J call TRBJ1-1; 8 bases are a match to TRBD1. Germline values: CDR1 MNHNY, CDR2 SVGAGI (reference sequence). This CDR3 spans 15 amino acids. V gave up 6 bases and J gave up 0 bases; unmatched junction bases: 6.

This rearrangement joins TRBV7-6 to TRBJ2-3, with D unclear. This CDR3 region has 19 residues. V was cut by 1 base and J by 0 bases, with 20 bases left in between. From germline, CDR1 is SGHVS and CDR2 FNYEAQ. CDR3 coding DNA: TGTGCCAGCAGCTTAGTAGCTGGCGAGCGCGAAAGAAGCACAGATACGCAGTATTTT. The encoded protein is CASSLVAGERERSTDTQYF.

V is TRBV27 and J is TRBJ1-5; 7 bases agree with TRBD1. In germline, CDR1 is MNHEY, CDR2 SMNVEV (reference sequence). V trimming: 1 base; J trimming: 5 bases; junction bases outside the gene matches: 2. This CDR3 is 14 amino acids long. Here the CDR3 DNA reads TGTGCCAGCAGTTTATGGCAGGGGGATCAGCCCCAGCATTTT. Its translation is CASSLWQGDQPQHF.

This chain uses TRBV9 with TRBJ1-1; D call uncertain. The V gene's germline CDR1 is SGDLS and CDR2 YYNGEE. This CDR3 has 16 amino acids. V was shortened by 0 bases and J by 0 bases, with 12 bases between the two germline ends. CDR3 coding DNA: TGTGCCAGCAGCGTAGCCAGCGACGGATTGAACACTGAAGCTTTCTTT. Protein sequence: CASSVASDGLNTEAFF.

J is TRBJ2-5 and V is TRBV9, with 8 positions matching TRBD1. With V trimmed by 4 bases and J by 5 bases, 13 bases remained unmatched. This CDR3 comprises 16 residues. Germline CDR1 reads SGDLS; CDR2 reads YYNGEE. The chain's CDR3 is CASSFSQGDRGETQYF. The CDR3 nucleotides read TGTGCCAGCAGCTTCTCACAGGGGGACCGGGGGGAGACCCAGTACTTC.

The V and J genes are TRBV9 and TRBJ2-1; TRBD1 aligns across 12 bases. The CDR3 spans 15 residues. V trimming: 4 bases; J trimming: 8 bases; junction bases outside the gene matches: 7. Germline V gene sequence: CDR1 SGDLS, CDR2 YYNGEE. In DNA, the CDR3 is TGTGCCAGCAGCCCCGGGACAGGGGGCAGCTATGAGCAGTTCTTC. This encodes CASSPGTGGSYEQFF.

The gene calls are TRBV27 and TRBJ2-5, with 10 bases lining up with TRBD1. The length of the CDR3 is 17 residues. Germline values: CDR1 MNHEY, CDR2 SMNVEV (reference sequence). Unmatched junction bases numbered 7, after V lost 2 bases and J lost 1 base. The CDR3, as DNA: TGTGCCAGCAGTTTAGCTGGGACAGGGGCCTTCCAAGAGACCCAGTACTTC. Translation gives CASSLAGTGAFQETQYF.

This clone was recorded only once. The chain recombines TRBV19 with TRBJ2-1; D is possibly TRBD2 (5 bases). Germline values: CDR1 LNHDA, CDR2 SQIVND (reference sequence). V was trimmed by 1 base and J by 1 base, leaving 14 bases between them. The CDR3 runs 17 residues. The CDR3 here is CASSIVVLERSYNEQFF. The CDR3 DNA reads TGTGCCAGTAGTATAGTCGTACTAGAGAGGTCCTACAATGAGCAGTTCTTC.

This sequence joins TRBV9 and TRBJ2-2; 10 bases match TRBD1. J was trimmed by 6 bases and V by 3 bases; bases with no gene match: 8. Germline loops: CDR1 SGDLS, CDR2 YYNGEE. The CDR3 contains 16 residues. The CDR3 sequence: CASSGGQGVISGELFF. The CDR3 nucleotides read TGTGCCAGCAGCGGTGGACAGGGGGTAATTTCCGGGGAGCTGTTTTTT.

This clone was detected once. V is TRBV27 and J is TRBJ2-7, with 13 bases aligning to TRBD2. Germline V gives CDR1 MNHEY, CDR2 SMNVEV (reference sequence). There are 14 residues in the CDR3. The J segment lost 5 bases and the V segment lost 9 bases, leaving 7 bases of the junction unmatched. This chain's CDR3 is CASRTSGSFNEQYF. Written as DNA, the CDR3 is TGTGCCAGTCGGACTAGCGGGAGTTTCAACGAGCAGTACTTC.

This chain connects TRBV28 to TRBJ1-5; TRBD1 aligns across 7 bases. The CDR3 runs 16 residues. V gave up 6 bases and J gave up 4 bases; unmatched junction bases: 12. Germline V lookup: CDR1 MDHEN, CDR2 SYDVKM. As DNA, the CDR3 is TGTGCCAGCAGCCAGATCGGGACAGACCTGAATCAGCCCCAGCATTTT. It yields the protein CASSQIGTDLNQPQHF.